This T cell receptor (beta chain) was captured by sequencing in a study of T cell repertoires in cytomegalovirus infection. There are a few counts of this clonotype. V was clipped by 5 bases and J by 2 bases; unmatched bases: 12. The germline V gene has CDR1 MNHNS and CDR2 SASEGT. The CDR3 has 17 amino acids. TCRdb re-called the reads with MiXCR, one entry per CDR3 protein. The table shows around 740,000 distinct CDR3 sequences, with 35% occurring only once. The TCR was taken from a human donor in good health (CMV status not recorded). Some clones in this sample may be carry-over from other donors' samples. The sample consisted of PBMCs. V usage is TRBV6-1 and J usage is TRBJ1-1; 9 nucleotides agree with TRBD1. In DNA, the CDR3 is TGTGCCAGCAGTTACGCCGGGACAGGGCTCGTAAACACTGAAGCTTTCTTT. Translation gives CASSYAGTGLVNTEAFF.